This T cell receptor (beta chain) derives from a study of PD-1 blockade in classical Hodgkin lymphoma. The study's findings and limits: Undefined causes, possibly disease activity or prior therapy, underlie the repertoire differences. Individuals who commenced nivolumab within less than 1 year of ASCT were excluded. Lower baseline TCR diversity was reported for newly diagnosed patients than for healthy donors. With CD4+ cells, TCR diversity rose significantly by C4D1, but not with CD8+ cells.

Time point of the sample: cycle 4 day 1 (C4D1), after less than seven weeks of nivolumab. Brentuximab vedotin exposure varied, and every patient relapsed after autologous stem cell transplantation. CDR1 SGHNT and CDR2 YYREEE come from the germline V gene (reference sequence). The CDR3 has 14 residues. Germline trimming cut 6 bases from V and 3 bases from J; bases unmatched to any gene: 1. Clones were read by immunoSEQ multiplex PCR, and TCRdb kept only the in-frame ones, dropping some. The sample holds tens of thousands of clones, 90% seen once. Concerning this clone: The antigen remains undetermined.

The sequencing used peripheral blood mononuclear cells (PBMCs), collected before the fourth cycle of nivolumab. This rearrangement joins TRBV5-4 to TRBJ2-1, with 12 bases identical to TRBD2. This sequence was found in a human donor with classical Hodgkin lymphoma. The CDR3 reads CASKLAGGYNEQFF. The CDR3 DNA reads TGTGCCAGCAAACTAGCGGGAGGCTACAATGAGCAGTTCTTC. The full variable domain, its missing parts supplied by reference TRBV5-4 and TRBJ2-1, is ETGVTQSPTHLIKTRGQQVTLRCSSQSGHNTVSWYQQALGQGPQFIFQYYREEENGRGNFPPRFSGLQFPNYSSELNVNALELDDSALYLCASKLAGGYNEQFFGPGTRLTVL.